Presented here are 3 T cell receptor beta chains from one specimen sequenced in a study of blood T cell repertoires in COVID-19. The method was immunoSEQ multiplex PCR; TCRdb's version includes in-frame clones alone and lacks a portion of them. The sample records 200,000 to 250,000 clones, 75% to 90% being singletons. The sample consisted of peripheral blood. The source of these receptors is a man younger than 45 with COVID-19, enrolled during active disease.

In its sample, this clone was seen a few times. This rearrangement joins TRBV9 to TRBJ2-1, with D hard to call. The CDR3 has 13 amino acids. Germline V gene sequence: CDR1 SGDLS, CDR2 YYNGEE. Trimming removed 3 bases from V and 11 bases from J, with 15 bases in between. DNA for the CDR3: TGTGCCAGCAGCGCCCCAAGCCGGCGGAAGCAGTTCTTC. As protein: CASSAPSRRKQFF.

This clone was found once. For the CDR3, the DNA is TGTGCCAGCAGCTTGGCGACAGGGGCCGGTTCACCCCTCCACTTT. Translated: CASSLATGAGSPLHF. The rearrangement uses TRBV7-8 and TRBJ1-6; 8 bases map to TRBD1. Germline values: CDR1 SGHVS, CDR2 FQNEAQ. The CDR3 spans 15 residues. The V segment lost 3 bases and the J segment 9 bases; nucleotides outside the gene matches: 7. Full variable domain (rest looked up from reference TRBV7-8 and TRBJ1-6): GAGVSQSPRYKVAKRGQDVALRCDPISGHVSLFWYQQALGQGPEFLTYFQNEAQLDKSGLPSDRFFAERPEGSVSTLKIQRTQQEDSAVYLCASSLATGAGSPLHFGNGTRLTVT.

CDR3: CASSPAGGVVADTQYF. CDR3 nucleotide sequence: TGTGCCAGCAGCCCAGCGGGGGGCGTGGTGGCAGATACGCAGTATTTT. V usage is TRBV9 and J usage is TRBJ2-3; 9 bases are shared with TRBD2. Germline values: CDR1 SGDLS, CDR2 YYNGEE. V shed 4 bases and J 4 bases; nucleotides not matched to a gene: 10. The CDR3 totals 16 residues. Full variable domain (missing parts from reference TRBV9 and TRBJ2-3): DSGVTQTPKHLITATGQRVTLRCSPRSGDLSVYWYQQSLDQGLQFLIQYYNGEERAKGNILERFSAQQFPDLHSELNLSSLELGDSALYFCASSPAGGVVADTQYFGPGTRLTVL.